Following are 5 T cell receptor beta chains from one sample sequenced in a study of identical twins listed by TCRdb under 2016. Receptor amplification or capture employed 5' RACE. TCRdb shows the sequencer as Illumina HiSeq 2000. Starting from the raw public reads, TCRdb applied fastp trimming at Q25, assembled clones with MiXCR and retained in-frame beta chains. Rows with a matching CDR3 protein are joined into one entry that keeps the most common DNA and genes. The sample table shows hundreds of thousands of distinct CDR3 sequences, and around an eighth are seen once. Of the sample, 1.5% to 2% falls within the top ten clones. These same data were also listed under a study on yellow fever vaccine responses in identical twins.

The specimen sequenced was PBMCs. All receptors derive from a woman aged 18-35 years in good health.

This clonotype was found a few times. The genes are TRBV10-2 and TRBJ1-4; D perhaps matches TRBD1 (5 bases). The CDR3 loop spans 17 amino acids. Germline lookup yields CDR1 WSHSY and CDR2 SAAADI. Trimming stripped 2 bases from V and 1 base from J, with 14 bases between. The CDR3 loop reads CASSEGAGSLTNEKLFF. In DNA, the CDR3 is TGCGCCAGCAGTGAGGGGGCAGGGAGTTTAACTAATGAAAAACTGTTTTTT.

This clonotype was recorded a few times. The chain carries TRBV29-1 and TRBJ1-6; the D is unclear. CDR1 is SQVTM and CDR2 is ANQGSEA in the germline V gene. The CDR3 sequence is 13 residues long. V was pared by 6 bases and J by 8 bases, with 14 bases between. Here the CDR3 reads CSVAVTEDSPLHF. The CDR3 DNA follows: TGCAGCGTAGCAGTGACCGAGGATTCACCCCTCCACTTT.

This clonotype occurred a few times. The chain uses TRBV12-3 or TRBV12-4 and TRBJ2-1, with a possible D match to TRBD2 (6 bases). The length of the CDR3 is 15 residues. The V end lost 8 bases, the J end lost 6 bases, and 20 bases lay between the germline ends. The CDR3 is CASQRAGLKANEQFF. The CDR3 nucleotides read TGTGCCAGCCAAAGGGCAGGACTAAAGGCCAATGAGCAGTTCTTC.

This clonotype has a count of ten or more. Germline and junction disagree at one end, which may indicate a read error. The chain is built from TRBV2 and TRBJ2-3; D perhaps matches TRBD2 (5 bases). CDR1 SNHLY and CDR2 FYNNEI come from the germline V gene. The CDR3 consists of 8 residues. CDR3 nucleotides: TGTGCCAGCAGCGAAGAGGGTTTT. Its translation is CASSEEGF.

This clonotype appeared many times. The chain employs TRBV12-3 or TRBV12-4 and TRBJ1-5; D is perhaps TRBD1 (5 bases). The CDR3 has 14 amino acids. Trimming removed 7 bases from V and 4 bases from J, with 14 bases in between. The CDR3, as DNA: TGTGCCAGCATCAATTCGGGGCTGAATCAGCCCCAGCATTTT. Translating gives CASINSGLNQPQHF.